The next 28 T cell receptor beta chains were all read from a single sample in a study of human T cells and chemical hapten exposure. TCRdb re-derived calls from the 5' RACE reads in MiXCR, one entry per CDR3 protein. The repertoire consists of 110,000 or so distinct CDR3 sequences, with approximately 20% occurring once and the leading ten covering around 2.7%. Unfractionated whole blood served as the source for total RNA extraction. The receptors shown here come from a human donor in good health.

V usage is TRBV27 and J usage is TRBJ1-1; D gene unclear. The CDR3 length is 11 residues. The germline V gene has CDR1 MNHEY and CDR2 SMNVEV (reference sequence). The V and J ends lost 9 bases and 1 base respectively, with 6 bases between them. The DNA for the CDR3 is TGTGCCAGGGCTCGGAACACTGAAGCTTTCTTT. As protein: CARARNTEAFF.

This clonotype was seen more than once but under ten times. This chain links TRBV3-1 with TRBJ2-1; D possibly corresponds to TRBD2 (6 bases). The CDR3 is made up of 15 amino acids. Trimming stripped 0 bases from V and 8 bases from J, with 14 bases between. Germline-derived CDR1 and CDR2 are LGHDT and YNNKEL (reference sequence). CDR3: CASSQDATGVDEQFF. The CDR3 coding sequence is TGTGCCAGCAGCCAAGACGCTACGGGAGTGGATGAGCAGTTCTTC.

The chain is built from TRBV5-1 and TRBJ2-3, with no clear D. This CDR3 is built from 14 residues. V lost 5 bases and J 2 bases, leaving 12 bases between the germline ends. The germline V gene encodes CDR1 SGHRS and CDR2 YFSETQ. In DNA form, the CDR3 reads TGCGCCAGCAGAGGATCCACGGCCACAGATACGCAGTATTTT. Protein product: CASRGSTATDTQYF.

Concerning this clonotype: A much larger clone lies one base from this, so it may be a read error. V usage is TRBV30 and J usage is TRBJ1-2; maybe TRBD1 (6 bases). The CDR3 totals 15 residues. Germline-derived CDR1 and CDR2 are GTSNPN and SVGIG (reference sequence). CDR3 in DNA: TGTGCCTGGAGTGTACGGACAGCAGGAAACTATGGCGACACCTTC. Translation gives CAWSVRTAGNYGDTF.

CDR3 nucleotides: TGTGCCAGCAGCCCGTTCGTTAAGGTCCTGAACGAGCAGTACTTC. Protein product: CASSPFVKVLNEQYF. The V gene is TRBV28, the J gene TRBJ2-7, with unresolved D. The CDR3 extends over 15 amino acids. The germline V gene encodes CDR1 MDHEN and CDR2 SYDVKM. V was trimmed by 6 bases and J by 5 bases, leaving 20 bases between them.

This clonotype was recorded a few times. The rearrangement joins TRBV7-2 to TRBJ1-1; D not resolved. CDR3 length: 14 amino acids. The V end was cut by 4 bases, the J end by 11 bases, with 20 bases between. CDR1 and CDR2 from the germline V gene are SGHTA and FQGNSA. DNA of the CDR3: TGTGCCAGCAGCTCCCCTGGGGTTCCCAAGCGGGCTTTCTTT. Its protein is CASSSPGVPKRAFF. The full variable domain, in which reference TRBV7-2 and TRBJ1-1 provide the parts outside the CDR3, is GAGVSQSPSNKVTEKGKDVELRCDPISGHTALYWYRQSLGQGLEFLIYFQGNSAPDKSGLPSDRFSAERTGGSVSTLTIQRTQQEDSAVYLCASSSPGVPKRAFFGQGTRLTVV.

The sample holds a few counts of this clonotype. The J gene is TRBJ2-5, the V gene TRBV6-6; D is perhaps TRBD1 or TRBD2 (5 bases each). The CDR3 is made up of 16 amino acids. The V and J ends lost 0 bases and 4 bases respectively, with 15 bases between them. Germline V lookup: CDR1 MNHNY, CDR2 SVGAGI (reference sequence). The CDR3 is CASSYSTRRGTETQYF. The CDR3 DNA reads as TGTGCCAGCAGTTACTCGACCCGGAGAGGGACAGAGACCCAGTACTTC.

The sample holds a few counts of this clonotype. This chain uses TRBV4-1 with TRBJ1-1; no definite D call. The CDR3 spans 14 residues. The V and J ends lost 4 bases and 2 bases respectively, with 11 bases between them. Germline assignment: CDR1 MGHRA and CDR2 YSYEKL. CDR3 sequence reads: CASSPHGINTEAFF. The CDR3, as DNA: TGCGCCAGCAGCCCCCACGGGATCAACACTGAAGCTTTCTTT.

CDR3 in amino acids: CASSFLDRANYGYTF. As DNA, the CDR3 is TGTGCCAGCAGTTTTTTGGACAGGGCGAACTATGGCTACACCTTC. The genes are TRBV12-3 or TRBV12-4 and TRBJ1-2; TRBD1 agrees at 8 bases. The CDR3 loop spans 15 amino acids. Trimming removed 3 bases from V and 2 bases from J; junction bases left unmatched: 5.

This clonotype was found a few times. The rearrangement links TRBV12-3 or TRBV12-4 to TRBJ2-3, with D tentatively TRBD2 (5 bases). CDR3 length equals 14 residues. Trimming took 4 bases from V and 5 from J, leaving 13 bases between them. The CDR3 sequence is CASSYMGREDTQYF. In nucleotides, the CDR3 is TGTGCCAGCAGTTACATGGGTCGGGAAGATACGCAGTATTTT.

This clonotype was seen only a few times. The chain recombines TRBV9 with TRBJ1-2; a weak D match, TRBD1 (5 bases). V was trimmed by 2 bases and J by 2 bases, leaving 13 bases between them. Germline V gene lookup returns CDR1 SGDLS and CDR2 YYNGEE. The CDR3 covers 15 residues. For the CDR3, the DNA is TGTGCCAGCAGCGTGGGACTGCCGGGGAACTATGGCTACACCTTC. Protein sequence: CASSVGLPGNYGYTF.

V and J are TRBV4-1 and TRBJ2-3; 10 bases are a match to TRBD2. CDR3 size: 18 residues. Germline V CDR1 and CDR2: MGHRA, YSYEKL. V gave up 5 bases and J gave up 1 base; unmatched junction bases: 12. CDR3 region: CASSNMELAGDRTDTQYF. The CDR3, as DNA: TGCGCCAGCAGCAACATGGAGCTAGCGGGGGACCGCACAGATACGCAGTATTTT.

This chain connects TRBV28 to TRBJ2-2; D call uncertain. Germline values: CDR1 MDHEN, CDR2 SYDVKM. Trimming pared 5 bases from V and 8 bases from J, leaving 9 bases between. The CDR3 consists of 12 residues. The CDR3 region is CASSPQPGELFF. CDR3 DNA: TGTGCCAGCAGTCCCCAACCGGGGGAGCTGTTTTTT. The full variable domain, its missing parts supplied by reference TRBV28 and TRBJ2-2, is DVKVTQSSRYLVKRTGEKVFLECVQDMDHENMFWYRQDPGLGLRLIYFSYDVKMKEKGDIPEGYSVSREKKERFSLILESASTNQTSMYLCASSPQPGELFFGEGSRLTVL.

This clonotype was detected only a few times. This chain uses TRBV7-9 with TRBJ1-2, with 7 bases lining up with TRBD1. Germline V gives CDR1 SEHNR, CDR2 FQNEAQ (reference sequence). V shed 3 bases and J 4 bases; nucleotides not matched to a gene: 8. This CDR3 is 15 amino acids long. This CDR3 reads CASSFLEDRFYGYTF. As DNA, the CDR3 is TGTGCCAGCAGCTTTCTCGAGGACAGGTTCTATGGCTACACCTTC. Variable domain in full (rest from reference TRBV7-9 and TRBJ1-2): DTGVSQNPRHKITKRGQNVTFRCDPISEHNRLYWYRQTLGQGPEFLTYFQNEAQLEKSRLLSDRFSAERPKGSFSTLEIQRTEQGDSAMYLCASSFLEDRFYGYTFGSGTRLTVV.

This clonotype was counted only a few times. The chain uses TRBV28 and TRBJ1-5, with 7 nucleotides matching TRBD1. Trimming removed 5 bases from V and 6 bases from J; junction bases left unmatched: 10. The CDR3 contains 15 residues. Per germline, CDR1 MDHEN and CDR2 SYDVKM. The CDR3 DNA reads as TGTGCCAGCAGTCCTGGGAGGGGGCCCAGTCAGCCCCAGCATTTT. It encodes CASSPGRGPSQPQHF.

This clonotype was seen more than once but under ten times. V and J are TRBV5-6 and TRBJ2-7; 9 bases match TRBD1. The V segment lost 4 bases and the J segment 0 bases; nucleotides outside the gene matches: 5. Per the germline V gene, CDR1 is SGHDT and CDR2 is YYEEEE. This CDR3 region has 15 residues. Written as DNA, the CDR3 is TGTGCCAGCAGCGCCGGGACAGGGACCTCCTACGAGCAGTACTTC. This translates into CASSAGTGTSYEQYF. Filled out from reference TRBV5-6 and TRBJ2-7, the complete variable domain reads DAGVTQSPTHLIKTRGQQVTLRCSPKSGHDTVSWYQQALGQGPQFIFQYYEEEERQRGNFPDRFSGHQFPNYSSELNVNALLLGDSALYLCASSAGTGTSYEQYFGPGTRLTVT.

The chain carries TRBV7-2 and TRBJ1-2; D is possibly TRBD1 (5 bases). CDR1 and CDR2 from the germline V gene are SGHTA and FQGNSA. V was clipped by 4 bases and J by 4 bases, with 13 bases between them. The CDR3 has 14 residues. The CDR3, as DNA: TGTGCCAGCAGCTCCCGGGACGGGGGCTATGGCTACACCTTC. It is translated as CASSSRDGGYGYTF.

V is TRBV20-1 and J is TRBJ2-7; tentative D call: TRBD2 (6 bases). Germline-derived CDR1 and CDR2 are DFQATT and SNEGSKA (reference sequence). The germline V and J ends were trimmed by 6 bases and 7 bases, with 22 bases remaining between them. The CDR3 length is 14 residues. The CDR3 DNA is TGCAGTGCCCCCCCCCGGGGAGGATGGGGGGAGCAGTACTTC. Residues: CSAPPRGGWGEQYF.

The chain links TRBV6-2 or TRBV6-3 to TRBJ1-2, with 8 bases lining up with TRBD1. The CDR3 has 14 residues. Per the germline V gene, CDR1 is MNHEY and CDR2 is SVGEGT. V trimming: 5 bases; J trimming: 6 bases; junction bases outside the gene matches: 8. The CDR3 reads CASSGARGPDGYTF. Written as DNA, the CDR3 is TGTGCCAGCAGTGGGGCCAGGGGGCCAGATGGCTACACCTTC.

This clonotype was seen only a few times. V gene TRBV28 combines with J gene TRBJ2-7; D is perhaps TRBD1 (5 bases). This CDR3 is 16 amino acids long. Germline CDR1 and CDR2: MDHEN and SYDVKM. Deletions cut 6 bases from V and 7 bases from J, with 25 bases between. CDR3 sequence (DNA): TGTGCCAGCAGCTCTTGGGCAGGGCGAACTACGATGGAGCAGTACTTC. Translated: CASSSWAGRTTMEQYF.

This clonotype was observed a few times. The chain couples TRBV10-1 to TRBJ2-1; D gene ambiguous. Trimming stripped 4 bases from V and 5 bases from J, with 12 bases between. CDR3 length: 14 amino acids. Germline V CDR1 and CDR2: WNHNN, SYGVQD (reference sequence). The CDR3 region is CASSARAADNEQFF. The CDR3 DNA sequence: TGCGCCAGCAGTGCAAGGGCGGCCGACAATGAGCAGTTCTTC.

The rearrangement uses TRBV11-2 and TRBJ2-7; 7 nucleotides agree with TRBD2. Germline V gene sequence: CDR1 SGHAT, CDR2 FQNNGV. The CDR3 covers 14 residues. After removal of 5 bases from V and 6 bases from J, the junction contained 10 bases not matched to a gene. The DNA of the CDR3 is TGTGCCAGCAGCCTTTCGGGAGGCCCCGGCGAGCAGTACTTC. Amino acid sequence: CASSLSGGPGEQYF. The whole variable domain, remainder taken from reference TRBV11-2 and TRBJ2-7, is EAGVAQSPRYKIIEKRQSVAFWCNPISGHATLYWYQQILGQGPKLLIQFQNNGVVDDSQLPKDRFSAERLKGVDSTLKIQPAKLEDSAVYLCASSLSGGPGEQYFGPGTRLTVT.

This clonotype turned up a few times. The CDR3 DNA reads as TGCAGCGTTGGGGTGGGGAATAGCGGGTCGACCACCTACAATGAGCAGTTCTTC. Translating it yields CSVGVGNSGSTTYNEQFF. V and J are TRBV29-1 and TRBJ2-1; 7 bases are a match to TRBD2. The junction had 17 bases not matched to a gene; V was cut back by 4 bases and J by 2 bases. CDR3 length: 18 residues. Germline assignment: CDR1 SQVTM and CDR2 ANQGSEA.

V usage is TRBV5-1 and J usage is TRBJ1-6, with 7 bases fitting TRBD1. Germline CDR1 and CDR2: SGHRS and YFSETQ. Unmatched junction bases numbered 2, after V lost 1 base and J lost 7 bases. This CDR3 is built from 14 residues. The CDR3 DNA is TGCGCCAGCAGCTTGACAGGGGTAAATTCACCCCTCCACTTT. Its protein is CASSLTGVNSPLHF.

This clonotype appeared a few times. The genes are TRBV28 and TRBJ2-1; a weak D match, TRBD1 (6 bases). Germline assignment: CDR1 MDHEN and CDR2 SYDVKM. CDR3 length equals 12 residues. Trimming removed 4 bases from V and 13 bases from J, with 14 bases in between. Written as DNA, the CDR3 is TGTGCCAGCAGTTACAGGGCCCCTCCTCAGTTCTTC. This translates into CASSYRAPPQFF.

The V gene is TRBV28, the J gene TRBJ1-5; D gene unclear. Trimming stripped 5 bases from V and 8 bases from J, with 10 bases between. Germline CDR1 and CDR2: MDHEN and SYDVKM. The CDR3 covers 12 residues. The CDR3 nucleotides are TGTGCCAGCAGTACCCCTCGGGAGCCCCAGCATTTT. Its translation: CASSTPREPQHF.

This clonotype was detected a few times. The V call is TRBV25-1, the J call TRBJ1-4; 10 nucleotides agree with TRBD1. This CDR3 is 15 amino acids long. The germline gives CDR1 MGHDK, CDR2 SYGVNS. J was trimmed by 7 bases and V by 1 base; bases with no gene match: 3. CDR3 nucleotides: TGTGCCAGCAGTGAATCTTGGACAGGGGGTGAAAAACTGTTTTTT. This codes for CASSESWTGGEKLFF.

This chain connects TRBV6-1 to TRBJ1-5; TRBD1 agrees at 9 bases. The V gene's germline CDR1 is MNHNS and CDR2 SASEGT. V shed 2 bases and J 10 bases; nucleotides not matched to a gene: 9. The length of the CDR3 is 15 residues. CDR3 bases: TGTGCCAGCAGTGAAATGGGACAGGGAGTAGGACCCCAGCATTTT. This encodes CASSEMGQGVGPQHF.